The sequence of this T cell receptor beta chain was determined in a study of T cell responses to AZD1222 COVID-19 vaccine. V was pared by 6 bases and J by 1 base, with 5 bases of the junction left unmatched. The germline CDR1 and CDR2 sequences are MNHEY and SVGAGI. The CDR3 has 14 amino acids. Sequenced by immunoSEQ multiplex PCR; TCRdb stores in-frame clones only, minus some. The sample has about 150,000 clones; 91% are singletons. This TCR was sampled from an adult who received the AZD1222 COVID-19 vaccine. The V call is TRBV6-5, the J call TRBJ1-1; 7 bases are a match to TRBD1. The sample here was peripheral blood, taken 28 days after the second AZD1222 dose. The CDR3 spells CASRRQGGNTEAFF. The CDR3, as DNA: TGTGCCAGCAGACGACAGGGTGGGAACACTGAAGCTTTCTTT.